This T cell receptor beta chain originates from a study of cytomegalovirus exposure and HLA in healthy donors. V lost 8 bases to trimming and J lost 3 bases, with 13 bases between them. There are 14 residues in the CDR3. Germline CDR1 and CDR2: LNHDA and SQIVND (reference sequence). It was with 60 Vbeta and 13 Jbeta primers that the PCR ran. The assay was immunoSEQ multiplex PCR, and TCRdb's table has in-frame clones only and misses some. The sample has roughly 170,000 clones; roughly four fifths are singletons. Sequencing used PBMCs. The chain uses TRBV19 and TRBJ1-4; D gene ambiguous. The receptor was isolated from a female donor in good health and CMV-seronegative. CDR3 coding DNA: TGTGCCAGTGGCCGGGGAATTGCTAATGAAAAACTGTTTTTT. Residues: CASGRGIANEKLFF.